These T cell receptor beta chains were read from a single sample in a study of OX40 agonist ivuxolimab in advanced cancers. Only in-frame clones appear in the TCRdb table, and some are missing; sequencing was by immunoSEQ multiplex PCR. The data hold fewer than 90,000 clones, with around 88% observed a single time. Sequencing was performed on CD4+ or CD8+ T cells sorted from blood, taken in a trial of the OX40 agonist ivuxolimab. All receptors derive from an adult with an advanced solid tumor such as melanoma, head and neck, liver or kidney cancer. Both conserved end residues are part of each CDR3. Each record gives: J gene, V gene, D gene, CDR3 protein. The D gene is left open where the match is weak.

>TRBJ2-2|TRBV9|NA
CASSVGGGELFF
>TRBJ2-2|TRBV19|TRBD2
CASSMPSGSNTGELFF
>TRBJ1-5|TRBV10-1|TRBD1
CASSESPDRGRRQPQHF
>TRBJ2-2|TRBV10-2|NA
CASSRQVARTGELFF
>TRBJ1-2|TRBV7-9|NA
CASSAAGMGGYTF
>TRBJ2-7|TRBV7-2|NA
CASTYVSAARGEEQYF
>TRBJ2-6|TRBV5-1|TRBD1
CASSLGQGASGANVLTF
>TRBJ1-2|TRBV9|TRBD1
CASSVGGRGLHYGYTF
>TRBJ2-3|TRBV9|NA
CASSDRRSTDTQYF
>TRBJ2-2|TRBV5-6|TRBD1
CASSESGTGGTGELFF
>TRBJ2-1|TRBV25-1|TRBD2
CASGLAGVNEQFF
>TRBJ1-5|TRBV7-3|NA
CASSQHSNQPQHF
>TRBJ2-3|TRBV19|NA
CASSIRRATDTQYF
>TRBJ2-7|TRBV14|NA
CASSLRNRPPYEQYF
>TRBJ2-5|TRBV11-2|NA
CASSSNTGTEETQYF
>TRBJ2-7|TRBV6-5|TRBD2
CASTTSGRVSYEQYF
>TRBJ2-7|TRBV6-6|TRBD2
CASSRASGITYEQYF
>TRBJ1-5|TRBV6-6|NA
CASSAGTRDQPQHF
>TRBJ2-7|TRBV5-1|NA
CASSLAGWRASYEQYF
>TRBJ2-1|TRBV7-9|TRBD2
CARQAELAVAYNEQFF